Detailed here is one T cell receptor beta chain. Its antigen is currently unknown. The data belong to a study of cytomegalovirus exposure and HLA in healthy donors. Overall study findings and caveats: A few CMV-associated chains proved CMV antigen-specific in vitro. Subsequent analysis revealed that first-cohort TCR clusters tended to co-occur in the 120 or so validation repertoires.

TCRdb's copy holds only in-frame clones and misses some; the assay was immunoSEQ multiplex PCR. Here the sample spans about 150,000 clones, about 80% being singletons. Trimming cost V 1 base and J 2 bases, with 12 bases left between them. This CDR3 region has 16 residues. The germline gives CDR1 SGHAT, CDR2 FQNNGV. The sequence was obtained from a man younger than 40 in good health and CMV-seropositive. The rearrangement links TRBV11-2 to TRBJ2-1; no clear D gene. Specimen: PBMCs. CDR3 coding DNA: TGTGCCAGCAGCTTAGGGCAGTCGAGGACCTACAATGAGCAGTTCTTC. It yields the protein CASSLGQSRTYNEQFF.